The clone carrying this T cell receptor (beta chain) was seen only once. The data derive from a study of PD-L1 blockade in urothelial cancer. Overall study context: Patients started atezolizumab around 2014, 1,200 mg intravenously every 3 weeks. Bladder-origin urothelial cancer in males described about 85% of the roughly 30 patients. Blood was subjected to analysis at 3 weeks (second dose) and 6 weeks following treatment start.

CDR3 size: 14 residues. The germline V gene encodes CDR1 MDHEN and CDR2 SYDVKM. J lost 8 bases, V lost 3 bases, and 8 bases had no gene match. Method: immunoSEQ multiplex PCR; TCRdb's copy keeps in-frame clones and lacks some. The sample contains about 39,000 clones, about 89% of which appear only once. The sequence derives from a man in his 60s with urothelial cancer. V usage is TRBV28 and J usage is TRBJ1-2; TRBD1 agrees at 8 bases. The starting material was PBMCs, obtained around atezolizumab (anti-PD-L1) treatment. CDR3 in amino acids: CASSFGDRIRGYTF. The CDR3 coding sequence is TGTGCCAGCAGTTTTGGGGACAGGATAAGGGGCTACACCTTC.